Presented here are 29 T cell receptor beta chains from one specimen sequenced in a study of beta chain features in type 1 diabetes. Since all of the isolated RNA was reverse transcribed, expressed TCRB transcripts were what got sequenced. TCRdb's copy holds only in-frame clones and misses some; the assay was immunoSEQ multiplex PCR. The data contain about 150,000 clones, around 10% of them seen just once; the ten biggest clones take up roughly 2%. The sample comprised central memory CD4+ T cells from blood. The source of these receptors is a man aged 18 to 30 in good health.

This clone was detected a few times. A single base separates this from a much larger clone, so it may be a read error. The J gene is TRBJ2-5, the V gene TRBV15; D might be TRBD1 or TRBD2, each matching 5 bases. The germline CDR1 and CDR2 sequences are LNHNV and YYDKDF (reference sequence). The CDR3 has 18 residues. Deletions cut 5 bases from V and 1 base from J, with 23 bases between. The CDR3 is CATSFGARSRLLQETQYF. CDR3 nucleotide sequence: TGTGCCACCAGCTTCGGGGCTAGGAGCAGACTCCTCCAAGAGACCCAGTACTTC.

Concerning this clone: This same CDR3 is encoded by further DNA sequences in the sample. V usage is TRBV9 and J usage is TRBJ2-7; no definite D call. CDR3 length: 13 residues. Trimming cost V 2 bases and J 4 bases, with 10 bases left between them. The V gene's germline CDR1 is SGDLS and CDR2 YYNGEE. CDR3 sequence: CASSVGNGYEQYF. In nucleotides, the CDR3 is TGTGCCAGCAGCGTCGGTAACGGGTACGAGCAGTACTTC.

In its sample, this clone was seen many times. This chain links TRBV29-1 with TRBJ2-1; the D is unclear. Trimming cost V 4 bases and J 0 bases, with 13 bases left between them. The CDR3 runs 15 residues. Germline values: CDR1 SQVTM, CDR2 ANQGSEA. DNA for the CDR3: TGCAGCGTTGCAACGACACTGAGCTCCTACAATGAGCAGTTCTTC. Amino acids: CSVATTLSSYNEQFF.

The CDR3 sequence is CASSLRSGFYYEQYF. In nucleotides, the CDR3 is TGTGCCAGCAGCTTGCGTAGCGGATTTTATTACGAGCAGTACTTC. The rearrangement uses TRBV5-6 and TRBJ2-7, with D perhaps matching TRBD2 (6 bases). This CDR3 spans 15 amino acids. V was pared by 1 base and J by 4 bases, with 15 bases between. CDR1 is SGHDT and CDR2 is YYEEEE in the germline V gene.

There are many counts of this clone. The chain employs TRBV7-9 and TRBJ2-7; weak D call: TRBD1 (6 bases). Trimming stripped 8 bases from V and 2 bases from J, with 10 bases between. CDR3 size: 12 residues. Germline CDR1 SEHNR, CDR2 FQNEAQ (reference sequence). The CDR3 spells CASDDRPYEQYF. Here the CDR3 DNA reads TGTGCCAGCGATGACAGGCCCTACGAGCAGTACTTC. Full variable domain (outside the CDR3, taken from reference TRBV7-9 and TRBJ2-7): DTGVSQNPRHKITKRGQNVTFRCDPISEHNRLYWYRQTLGQGPEFLTYFQNEAQLEKSRLLSDRFSAERPKGSFSTLEIQRTEQGDSAMYLCASDDRPYEQYFGPGTRLTVT.

The DNA of the CDR3 is TGTGCCAGCAGTTTAAGAAACTACGAGCAGTACTTC. It yields the protein CASSLRNYEQYF. This chain joins TRBV28 and TRBJ2-7; D is uncertain. Trimming stripped 2 bases from V and 3 bases from J, with 5 bases between. Germline loops: CDR1 MDHEN, CDR2 SYDVKM. The CDR3 runs 12 residues.

The V gene is TRBV2, the J gene TRBJ2-7; TRBD2 agrees at 9 bases. The germline gives CDR1 SNHLY, CDR2 FYNNEI. The CDR3 contains 15 residues. Germline trimming cut 6 bases from V and 2 bases from J; bases unmatched to any gene: 8. In DNA, the CDR3 is TGTGCCAGCAGGGTGTATAGCGGGGGCGCCTACGAGCAGTACTTC. Translated, it gives CASRVYSGGAYEQYF.

This clone has a handful of counts. This chain joins TRBV9 and TRBJ1-6; D is possibly TRBD1 (6 bases). Germline CDR1 is SGDLS and CDR2 is YYNGEE. V was pared by 7 bases and J by 7 bases, with 12 bases between. This CDR3 is built from 13 residues. CDR3: CASSRDKNSPLHF. CDR3 nucleotides: TGTGCCAGCTCCCGGGACAAAAATTCACCCCTCCACTTT.

This clone was seen only a few times. The chain carries TRBV2 and TRBJ2-1; TRBD1 agrees at 8 bases. V shed 8 bases, J shed 5 bases, and the junction held 11 bases outside the gene matches. The CDR3 runs 15 residues. From germline, CDR1 is SNHLY and CDR2 FYNNEI. This CDR3 is CASGEPGQVNNEQFF. The CDR3 DNA sequence: TGTGCCAGCGGCGAACCGGGACAGGTCAACAATGAGCAGTTCTTC.

This clone was picked up a small number of times. The rearrangement uses TRBV18 and TRBJ1-5; possibly TRBD1 for D (5 bases). This CDR3 has 13 amino acids. V lost 2 bases and J 9 bases, leaving 11 bases between the germline ends. CDR1 is KGHSH, CDR2 LQKENI, per germline. Written as DNA, the CDR3 is TGTGCCAGCTCACCAGATCAGGGTCTGCCCCAGCATTTT. Residues: CASSPDQGLPQHF.

This clone was recorded many times. The sample holds other DNA sequences that translate to the same CDR3. The chain combines TRBV7-2 with TRBJ2-3, with unresolved D. V gave up 5 bases and J gave up 3 bases, with 9 bases separating them. This CDR3 contains 13 residues. CDR1 and CDR2 (germline): SGHTA, FQGNSA. DNA for the CDR3: TGTGCCAGCAGCCGTGACTGGACAGATACGCAGTATTTT. Protein sequence: CASSRDWTDTQYF.

The chain has TRBV9 and TRBJ2-7; 7 bases fit TRBD1. CDR1 is SGDLS and CDR2 is YYNGEE in the germline V gene. This CDR3 has 14 residues. V shed 3 bases and J 0 bases; nucleotides not matched to a gene: 3. In nucleotides, the CDR3 is TGTGCCAGCAGCGAGGGGGCCCCCTCCTACGAGCAGTACTTC. This translates into CASSEGAPSYEQYF. Complete variable domain (other parts from reference TRBV9 and TRBJ2-7): DSGVTQTPKHLITATGQRVTLRCSPRSGDLSVYWYQQSLDQGLQFLIQYYNGEERAKGNILERFSAQQFPDLHSELNLSSLELGDSALYFCASSEGAPSYEQYFGPGTRLTVT.

V and J are TRBV7-9 and TRBJ2-3; D is unclear. The germline V gene encodes CDR1 SEHNR and CDR2 FQNEAQ (reference sequence). The CDR3 consists of 14 residues. V lost 1 base, J lost 2 bases, and 7 bases lay in between. CDR3 DNA: TGTGCCAGCAGCTTAGTTGACTCCACAGATACGCAGTATTTT. It codes for CASSLVDSTDTQYF.

This clone has only a few counts. The chain carries TRBV7-6 and TRBJ2-3, with D tentatively TRBD2 (6 bases). The CDR3 runs 12 residues. Per germline, CDR1 SGHVS and CDR2 FNYEAQ. With 2 bases removed from V and 14 bases from J, the gap between germline ends came to 14 bases. Here the CDR3 DNA reads TGTGCCAGCAGCTTAAGTACCGGGACTTCGTATTTT. Encoded protein: CASSLSTGTSYF.

The table lists this clone with a few counts. The chain carries TRBV7-2 and TRBJ2-3; tentative D call: TRBD1 (6 bases). V was pared by 5 bases and J by 4 bases, with 10 bases between. Germline V gives CDR1 SGHTA, CDR2 FQGNSA. The CDR3 has 13 amino acids. CDR3 region: CASSRQEADTQYF. CDR3 bases: TGTGCCAGCAGCAGACAGGAGGCAGATACGCAGTATTTT.

This clone was seen more than once but under ten times. This chain links TRBV5-6 with TRBJ2-1, with D possibly being TRBD1 or TRBD2 (5 bases each). Trimming took 2 bases from V and 12 from J, leaving 18 bases between them. The CDR3 is 14 residues long. Germline V lookup: CDR1 SGHDT, CDR2 YYEEEE. For the CDR3, the DNA is TGTGCCAGCAGCTTCTACTCCGGGGACCGGGTGCAGTTCTTC. Protein sequence: CASSFYSGDRVQFF.

V is TRBV9 and J is TRBJ1-1, with TRBD1 as a possible D gene (5 bases). Germline V lookup: CDR1 SGDLS, CDR2 YYNGEE. This CDR3 is built from 15 residues. V lost 0 bases, J lost 4 bases, and 13 bases lay in between. DNA of the CDR3: TGTGCCAGCAGCGTAGGGCAGGGAAGAGGCACTGAAGCTTTCTTT. Amino acids: CASSVGQGRGTEAFF.

The chain couples TRBV11-2 to TRBJ1-1, with 7 bases identical to TRBD1. The CDR3 has 15 amino acids. V lost 0 bases and J lost 5; bases outside the gene matches: 6. CDR1 and CDR2 from the germline V gene are SGHAT and FQNNGV. The chain's CDR3 is CASSLDQRGQTEAFF. In DNA form, the CDR3 reads TGTGCCAGCAGCTTAGATCAAAGGGGACAGACTGAAGCTTTCTTT.

The rearrangement joins TRBV28 to TRBJ1-1; D ambiguous. CDR1 is MDHEN, CDR2 SYDVKM, per germline. The CDR3 has 13 residues. V shed 5 bases and J shed 4 bases, with 11 bases lying between them. Written as DNA, the CDR3 is TGTGCCAGCAGTCACCCTCGGGTCACTGAAGCTTTCTTT. This sequence encodes CASSHPRVTEAFF.

The chain uses TRBV7-2 and TRBJ2-7; 7 positions agree with TRBD2. Germline CDR1 reads SGHTA; CDR2 reads FQGNSA. This CDR3 has 15 amino acids. J was trimmed by 2 bases and V by 0 bases; bases with no gene match: 4. CDR3 sequence: CASSLARGTTYEQYF. In nucleotides, the CDR3 is TGTGCCAGCAGCTTAGCGCGGGGGACCACCTACGAGCAGTACTTC.

This CDR3 reads CASSSTWGSYNEQFF. As DNA, the CDR3 is TGTGCCAGCAGTTCCACCTGGGGCTCCTACAATGAGCAGTTCTTC. The chain uses TRBV2 and TRBJ2-1, with D hard to call. The V end was cut by 5 bases, the J end by 0 bases, with 11 bases between. CDR1 and CDR2 (germline): SNHLY, FYNNEI. CDR3 length: 15 residues.

This chain links TRBV25-1 with TRBJ1-6, with 11 bases identical to TRBD1. Germline loops: CDR1 MGHDK, CDR2 SYGVNS. With V trimmed by 8 bases and J by 7 bases, 4 bases remained unmatched. The CDR3 sequence is 14 residues long. CDR3 coding DNA: TGTGCCAGCGCCGGGACAGGGGGGAATTCACCCCTCCACTTT. This gives the protein CASAGTGGNSPLHF.

This clone occurred a few times. The genes are TRBV19 and TRBJ1-1, with D maybe TRBD1 (6 bases). This CDR3 spans 13 amino acids. V gave up 8 bases and J gave up 1 base, with 11 bases separating them. Germline CDR1 reads LNHDA; CDR2 reads SQIVND (reference sequence). The CDR3 is CASAQGRNTEAFF. CDR3 nucleotides: TGTGCCAGTGCACAGGGAAGGAACACTGAAGCTTTCTTT.

The chain recombines TRBV23-1 with TRBJ2-7; TRBD1 might be the D (5 bases). TRBV23-1 is known as an ORF, though its function is uncertain. The V end was cut by 0 bases, the J end by 0 bases, with 12 bases between. The CDR3 runs to 16 residues. The CDR3 sequence is CASSQSRSRASYEQYF. The DNA for the CDR3 is TGCGCCAGCAGTCAATCGAGGAGCAGGGCCTCCTACGAGCAGTACTTC.

The chain couples TRBV9 to TRBJ2-5; 12 bases fit TRBD2. CDR3 length: 16 amino acids. Germline V gene data show CDR1 as SGDLS and CDR2 as YYNGEE. V lost 3 bases and J lost 5; bases outside the gene matches: 8. The CDR3, as DNA: TGTGCCAGCAGCGCCAAGACTAGCGGGAGATTTGAGACCCAGTACTTC. Encoded protein: CASSAKTSGRFETQYF.

The chain employs TRBV11-1 and TRBJ1-6; perhaps TRBD1 as D (5 bases). The CDR3 length is 16 residues. V was clipped by 5 bases and J by 4 bases, with 15 bases between them. The germline gives CDR1 SGHAT, CDR2 FQDESV (reference sequence). CDR3: CASSNRDRRYNSPLHF. The CDR3 DNA sequence: TGTGCCAGCAGCAATCGGGACCGACGATATAATTCACCCCTCCACTTT.

The table lists this clone with a few counts. The chain is built from TRBV14 and TRBJ2-7, with a possible D match to TRBD1 (5 bases). The CDR3 loop spans 15 amino acids. Trimming shortened V by 5 bases and J by 0 bases, and 14 bases separated the two germline ends. Per germline, CDR1 SGHDN and CDR2 FVKESK. CDR3 loop: CASSLDISSSYEQYF. CDR3 sequence (DNA): TGTGCCAGCAGCTTGGACATATCGAGCTCCTACGAGCAGTACTTC.

The V gene is TRBV19, the J gene TRBJ1-1; D gene unclear. Per the germline V gene, CDR1 is LNHDA and CDR2 is SQIVND (reference sequence). The CDR3 has 15 amino acids. Trimming shortened V by 3 bases and J by 0 bases, and 11 bases separated the two germline ends. The CDR3 DNA sequence: TGTGCCAGTAGTATCACAAGCAGTGTGAACACTGAAGCTTTCTTT. This translates into CASSITSSVNTEAFF.

This clone was seen more than once but under ten times. This chain links TRBV27 with TRBJ2-1; D is possibly TRBD1 (6 bases). Trimming left V 1 base short and J 3 bases short, with 13 bases between. Per the germline V gene, CDR1 is MNHEY and CDR2 is SMNVEV (reference sequence). The length of the CDR3 is 16 residues. The CDR3 nucleotides are TGTGCCAGCAGTTTATTACCCCAGGGGAACTACAATGAGCAGTTCTTC. Translating gives CASSLLPQGNYNEQFF.